The rows below give T cell receptor beta chains drawn from one sample of a study of blood T cell repertoires in COVID-19. Assay used: immunoSEQ multiplex PCR; TCRdb lists only in-frame clones, some missing. The sample has just over 65,000 clones, over 85% seen once. The sequenced sample consisted of peripheral blood. These receptors originate from a man between 60 and 70 years old with acute or convalescent COVID-19. CDR3s include the opening cysteine and the closing phenylalanine or tryptophan. Only some rows state a clone size, as once, few, many or a class for expanded clones.

clone_size j_call v_call cdr3_aa
NA TRBJ2-1 TRBV24-1 CATSSMTPSSYNEQFF
NA TRBJ2-7 TRBV3-1/TRBV3-2 CASSQEDSPGSYEQYF
once TRBJ1-3 TRBV6-6 CASSYRGASGNTIYF
NA TRBJ2-1 TRBV5-1 CASSLGDRGGPNNEQFF
NA TRBJ1-2 TRBV3-1/TRBV3-2 CASSQDDRGRNGYTF
NA TRBJ2-3 TRBV5-1 CASSFWDSTDTQYF
once TRBJ2-7 TRBV5-8 CASSLAGFHEQYF
NA TRBJ2-3 TRBV5-1 CASSFMEIDTQYF
NA TRBJ1-6 TRBV5-1 CASSFQGAQGSPLHF
NA TRBJ2-3 TRBV15 CATSRPVQVLPEPDTQYF
NA TRBJ1-6 TRBV30 CAWSLDRGHSPLHF
NA TRBJ1-4 TRBV2 CASSAERGIEKLFF
NA TRBJ2-2 TRBV19 CASSISLSGTGELFF
NA TRBJ1-3 TRBV9 CASIQRGGTGDEVSGNTIYF
NA TRBJ2-5 TRBV2 CASRSRSGGRETQYF
NA TRBJ2-2 TRBV12-5 CASGPWTGAFRELFF
NA TRBJ1-6 TRBV7-2 CASSLGDSQSSPLHF
NA TRBJ1-1 TRBV6-5 CASMGDPNTEAFF
NA TRBJ2-7 TRBV25-1 CASSDRGQVGLADEQYF
NA TRBJ2-5 TRBV5-5 CASRVVSPSDRQETQYF
NA TRBJ1-2 TRBV15 CATSRSWDRDGYTF
NA TRBJ2-4 TRBV5-1 CASSRAGGEDIQYF
NA TRBJ1-1 TRBV11-2 CASSFLRVMNTEAFF
NA TRBJ1-5 TRBV10-3 CAISESRDIPSNQPQHF
NA TRBJ1-1 TRBV7-9 CASSNSPGRNTEAFF
NA TRBJ2-2 TRBV30 CAWGTGNTGELFF
NA TRBJ2-1 TRBV18 CASSPLAAQYNEQFF
NA TRBJ1-1 TRBV6-5 CASRLGKVDSEAFF
NA TRBJ1-1 TRBV7-2 CASSLHLPGNTEAFF
NA TRBJ1-1 TRBV18 CASSPDRRAEAFF
NA TRBJ2-5 TRBV7-2 CASSYLGGNQETQYF
NA TRBJ1-6 TRBV5-6 CASSVGYRDRRNSPLHF
NA TRBJ1-5 TRBV11-2 CASSLGQTSNQPQHF
NA TRBJ2-1 TRBV18 CASSSEYDRNNEQFF
NA TRBJ1-1 TRBV7-2 CASSLNPGQGSTEAFF
NA TRBJ1-2 TRBV6-6 CASSSHLLNYGYTF
NA TRBJ1-1 TRBV18 CASSRGGNLEAFF
once TRBJ1-1 TRBV3-1/TRBV3-2 CASSQPGQGEAFF
few TRBJ1-2 TRBV12-3/TRBV12-4 CASRGDTNYGYTF
NA TRBJ2-5 TRBV12-5 CASARGAGWTQYF
NA TRBJ1-1 TRBV5-1 CASRQGRMNTEAFF
NA TRBJ1-5 TRBV4-1 CASSQERSGAQPQHF
NA TRBJ1-6 TRBV7-9 CASSLGENSPLHF
NA TRBJ2-7 TRBV24-1 CATSDSTLPYEQYF
NA TRBJ1-3 TRBV9 CASSYRTDSGNTIYF
NA TRBJ1-4 TRBV27 CASSLYPPGQGREKLFF
NA TRBJ2-6 TRBV7-9 CASSRQRSPGANVLTF
NA TRBJ1-3 TRBV27 CASSPGTGVGSGNTIYF
NA TRBJ1-2 TRBV12-3/TRBV12-4 CASSLRQSGYTF
NA TRBJ2-7 TRBV7-2 CASSLKRTANPYEQYF
NA TRBJ1-1 TRBV5-8 CASSDVLGSRVVTEAFF
NA TRBJ1-1 TRBV6-5 CASSYSRAGWAEAFF
NA TRBJ1-4 TRBV5-4 CASSLGTGEPANEKLFF